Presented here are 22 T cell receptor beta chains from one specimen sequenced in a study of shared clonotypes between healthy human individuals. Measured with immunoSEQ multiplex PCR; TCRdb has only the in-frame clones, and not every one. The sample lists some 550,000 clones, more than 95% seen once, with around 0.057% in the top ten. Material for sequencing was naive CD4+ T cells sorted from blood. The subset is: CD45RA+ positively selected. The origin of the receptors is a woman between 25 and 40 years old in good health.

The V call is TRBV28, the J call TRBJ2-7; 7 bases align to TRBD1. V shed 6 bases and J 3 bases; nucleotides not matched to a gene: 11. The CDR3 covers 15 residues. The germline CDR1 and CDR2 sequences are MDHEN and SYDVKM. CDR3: CASSSPGTAYYEQYF. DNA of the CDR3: TGTGCCAGCAGCTCTCCCGGGACAGCGTACTACGAGCAGTACTTC. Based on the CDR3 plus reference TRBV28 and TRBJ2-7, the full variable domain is DVKVTQSSRYLVKRTGEKVFLECVQDMDHENMFWYRQDPGLGLRLIYFSYDVKMKEKGDIPEGYSVSREKKERFSLILESASTNQTSMYLCASSSPGTAYYEQYFGPGTRLTVT.

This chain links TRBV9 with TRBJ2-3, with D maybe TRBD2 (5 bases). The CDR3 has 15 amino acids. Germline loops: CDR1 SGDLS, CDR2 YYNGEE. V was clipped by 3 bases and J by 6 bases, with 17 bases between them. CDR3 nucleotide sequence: TGTGCCAGCAGCGCCCCCGCGGCGGGTTCGGATACGCAGTATTTT. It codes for CASSAPAAGSDTQYF. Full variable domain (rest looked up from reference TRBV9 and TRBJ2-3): DSGVTQTPKHLITATGQRVTLRCSPRSGDLSVYWYQQSLDQGLQFLIQYYNGEERAKGNILERFSAQQFPDLHSELNLSSLELGDSALYFCASSAPAAGSDTQYFGPGTRLTVL.

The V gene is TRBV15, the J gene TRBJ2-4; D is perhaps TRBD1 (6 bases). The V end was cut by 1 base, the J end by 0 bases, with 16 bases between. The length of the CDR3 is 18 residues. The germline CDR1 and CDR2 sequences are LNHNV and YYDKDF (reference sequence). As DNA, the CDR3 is TGTGCCACCAGCAGAGGGGACACGACTTCACTAGCCAAAAACATTCAGTACTTC. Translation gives CATSRGDTTSLAKNIQYF.

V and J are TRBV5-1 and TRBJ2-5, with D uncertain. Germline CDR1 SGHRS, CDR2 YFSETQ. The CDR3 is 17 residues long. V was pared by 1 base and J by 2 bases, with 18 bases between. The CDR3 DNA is TGCGCCAGCAGCTTGATGGTATTCAGCTGGAAACAAGAGACCCAGTACTTC. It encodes CASSLMVFSWKQETQYF.

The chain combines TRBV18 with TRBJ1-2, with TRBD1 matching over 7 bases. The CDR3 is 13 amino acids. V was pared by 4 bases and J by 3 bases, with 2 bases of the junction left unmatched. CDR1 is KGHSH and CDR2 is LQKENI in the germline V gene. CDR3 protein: CASSLGTDYGYTF. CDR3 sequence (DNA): TGTGCCAGCTCACTCGGGACAGACTATGGCTACACCTTC.

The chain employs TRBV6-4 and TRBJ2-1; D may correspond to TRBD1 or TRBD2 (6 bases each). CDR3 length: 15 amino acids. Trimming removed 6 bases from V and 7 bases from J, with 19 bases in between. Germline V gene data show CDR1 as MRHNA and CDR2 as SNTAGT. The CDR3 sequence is CASSSEGGGWNEQFF. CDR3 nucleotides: TGTGCCAGCAGCTCTGAGGGGGGTGGTTGGAATGAGCAGTTCTTC.

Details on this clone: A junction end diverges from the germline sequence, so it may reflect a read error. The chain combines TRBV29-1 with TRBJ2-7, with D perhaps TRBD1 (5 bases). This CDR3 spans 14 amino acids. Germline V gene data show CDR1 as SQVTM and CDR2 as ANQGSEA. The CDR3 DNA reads TGCAGCGTTGATTGTCGCGCAGGGTCCTGCGAGCAGTACTTC. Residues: CSVDCRAGSCEQYF.

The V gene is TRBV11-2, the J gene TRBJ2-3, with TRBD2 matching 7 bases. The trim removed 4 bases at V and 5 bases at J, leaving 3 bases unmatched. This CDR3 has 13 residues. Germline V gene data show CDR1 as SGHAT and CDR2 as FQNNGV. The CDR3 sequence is CASSWGEGDTQYF. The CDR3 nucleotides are TGTGCCAGCAGCTGGGGGGAGGGAGATACGCAGTATTTT.

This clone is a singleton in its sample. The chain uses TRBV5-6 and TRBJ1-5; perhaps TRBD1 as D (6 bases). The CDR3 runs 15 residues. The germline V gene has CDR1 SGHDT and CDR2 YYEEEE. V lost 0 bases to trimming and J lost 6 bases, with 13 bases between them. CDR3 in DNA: TGTGCCAGCAGCTTGGACAGGGTCGGGGGTCAGCCCCAGCATTTT. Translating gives CASSLDRVGGQPQHF.

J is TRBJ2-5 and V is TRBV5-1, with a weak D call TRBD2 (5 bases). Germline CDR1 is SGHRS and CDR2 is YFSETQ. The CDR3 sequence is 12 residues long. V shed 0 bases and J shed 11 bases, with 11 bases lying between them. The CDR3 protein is CASSLGTWEQYF. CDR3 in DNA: TGCGCCAGCAGCTTGGGGACGTGGGAGCAGTACTTC.

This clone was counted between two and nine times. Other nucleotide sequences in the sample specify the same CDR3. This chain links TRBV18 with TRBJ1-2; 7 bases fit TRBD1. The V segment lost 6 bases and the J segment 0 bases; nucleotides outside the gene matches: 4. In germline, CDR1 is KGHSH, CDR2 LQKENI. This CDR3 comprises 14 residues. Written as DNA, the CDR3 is TGTGCCAGCTCGCCGGGACAGACTAACTATGGCTACACCTTC. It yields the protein CASSPGQTNYGYTF. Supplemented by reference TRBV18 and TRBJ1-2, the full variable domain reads NAGVMQNPRHLVRRRGQEARLRCSPMKGHSHVYWYRQLPEEGLKFMVYLQKENIIDESGMPKERFSAEFPKEGPSILRIQQVVRGDSAAYFCASSPGQTNYGYTFGSGTRLTVV.

CDR3 nucleotides: TGTGCCAGCAGCCCGAGATGGACTAGCGAGCGCACAGATACGCAGTATTTT. Translated: CASSPRWTSERTDTQYF. The V call is TRBV7-9, the J call TRBJ2-3, with 9 positions matching TRBD2. V lost 5 bases to trimming and J lost 1 base; unmatched junction nucleotides: 10. CDR1 SEHNR and CDR2 FQNEAQ come from the germline V gene (reference sequence). The CDR3 covers 17 residues.

The CDR3, as DNA: TGTGCCAGCAAAACAGGGGGGCGGATAGCCAAAAACATTCAGTACTTC. It is translated as CASKTGGRIAKNIQYF. The chain has TRBV2 and TRBJ2-4, with 8 positions matching TRBD1. The J segment lost 0 bases and the V segment lost 7 bases, leaving 8 bases of the junction unmatched. CDR1 is SNHLY and CDR2 is FYNNEI in the germline V gene. The CDR3 runs to 16 residues. Complete variable domain (other parts from reference TRBV2 and TRBJ2-4): EPEVTQTPSHQVTQMGQEVILRCVPISNHLYFYWYRQILGQKVEFLVSFYNNEISEKSEIFDDQFSVERPDGSNFTLKIRSTKLEDSAMYFCASKTGGRIAKNIQYFGAGTRLSVL.

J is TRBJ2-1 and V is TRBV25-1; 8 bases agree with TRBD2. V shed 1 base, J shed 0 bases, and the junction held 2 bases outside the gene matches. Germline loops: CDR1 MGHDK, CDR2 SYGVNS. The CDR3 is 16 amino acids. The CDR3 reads CASSESLADSYNEQFF. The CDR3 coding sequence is TGTGCCAGCAGTGAATCACTAGCGGACTCCTACAATGAGCAGTTCTTC.

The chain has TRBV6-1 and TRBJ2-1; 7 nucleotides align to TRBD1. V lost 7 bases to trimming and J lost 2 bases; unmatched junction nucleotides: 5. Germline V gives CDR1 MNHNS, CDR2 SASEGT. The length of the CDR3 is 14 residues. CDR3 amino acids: CASTVTGTYNEQFF. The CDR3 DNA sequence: TGTGCCAGCACTGTGACAGGGACCTACAATGAGCAGTTCTTC.

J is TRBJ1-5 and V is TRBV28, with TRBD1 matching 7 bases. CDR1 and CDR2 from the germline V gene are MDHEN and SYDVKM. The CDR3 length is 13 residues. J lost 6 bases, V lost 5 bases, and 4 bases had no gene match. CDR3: CASSDRVSQPQHF. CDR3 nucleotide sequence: TGTGCCAGCAGTGACAGGGTGAGTCAGCCCCAGCATTTT.

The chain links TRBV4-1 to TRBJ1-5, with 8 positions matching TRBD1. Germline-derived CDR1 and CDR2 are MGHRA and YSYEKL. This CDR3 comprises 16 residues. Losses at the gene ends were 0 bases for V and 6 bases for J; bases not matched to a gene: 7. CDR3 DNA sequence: TGCGCCAGCAGCCAAGATTACAGGGGGGATGGTCAGCCCCAGCATTTT. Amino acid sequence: CASSQDYRGDGQPQHF.

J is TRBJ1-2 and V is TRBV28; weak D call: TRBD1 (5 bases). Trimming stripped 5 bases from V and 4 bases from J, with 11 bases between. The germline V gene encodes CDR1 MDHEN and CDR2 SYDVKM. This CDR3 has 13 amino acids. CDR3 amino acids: CASSGGTVYGYTF. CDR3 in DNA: TGTGCCAGCAGTGGCGGGACCGTCTATGGCTACACCTTC.

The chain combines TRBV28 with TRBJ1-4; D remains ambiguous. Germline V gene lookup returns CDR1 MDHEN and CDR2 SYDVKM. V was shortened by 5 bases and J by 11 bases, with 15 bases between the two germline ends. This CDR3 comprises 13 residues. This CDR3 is CASSLGVGVKLFF. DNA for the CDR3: TGTGCCAGCAGTCTCGGGGTTGGGGTTAAACTGTTTTTT. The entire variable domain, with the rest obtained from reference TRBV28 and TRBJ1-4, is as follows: DVKVTQSSRYLVKRTGEKVFLECVQDMDHENMFWYRQDPGLGLRLIYFSYDVKMKEKGDIPEGYSVSREKKERFSLILESASTNQTSMYLCASSLGVGVKLFFGSGTQLSVL.

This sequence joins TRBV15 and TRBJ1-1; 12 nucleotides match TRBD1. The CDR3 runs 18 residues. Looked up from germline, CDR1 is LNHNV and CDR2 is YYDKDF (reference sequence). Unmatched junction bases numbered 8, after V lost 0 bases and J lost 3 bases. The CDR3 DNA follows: TGTGCCACCAGCAGAGATGGTTTCGGGACAGGGGGCGACACTGAAGCTTTCTTT. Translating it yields CATSRDGFGTGGDTEAFF. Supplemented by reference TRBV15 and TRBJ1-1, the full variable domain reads DAMVIQNPRYQVTQFGKPVTLSCSQTLNHNVMYWYQQKSSQAPKLLFHYYDKDFNNEADTPDNFQSRRPNTSFCFLDIRSPGLGDTAMYLCATSRDGFGTGGDTEAFFGQGTRLTVV.

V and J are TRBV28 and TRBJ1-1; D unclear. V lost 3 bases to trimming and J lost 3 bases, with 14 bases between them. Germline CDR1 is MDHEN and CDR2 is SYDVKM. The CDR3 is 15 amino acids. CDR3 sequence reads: CASSFQGSTHTEAFF. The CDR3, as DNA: TGTGCCAGCAGTTTTCAAGGGTCCACGCACACTGAAGCTTTCTTT.

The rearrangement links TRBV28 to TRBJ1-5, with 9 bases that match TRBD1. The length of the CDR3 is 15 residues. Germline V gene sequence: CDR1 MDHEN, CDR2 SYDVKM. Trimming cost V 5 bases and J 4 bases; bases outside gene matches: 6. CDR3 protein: CASSGRDRVNQPQHF. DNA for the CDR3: TGTGCCAGCAGTGGCCGGGACAGGGTAAATCAGCCCCAGCATTTT.